This entry features one T cell receptor (beta chain) sequence. Per the original methods: Estimated nucleated cell counts came from reference gene primer amplification. Assay used: immunoSEQ multiplex PCR; TCRdb lists only in-frame clones, some missing. The DNA was the basis for D and trimming; V, J and clone size are from that table. The data show hundreds of thousands of clones, approximately 80% seen once. This sample is drawn from a study of blood T cell repertoires in COVID-19. Germline lookup yields CDR1 SQVTM and CDR2 ANQGSEA. J was trimmed by 5 bases and V by 1 base; bases with no gene match: 6. The CDR3 runs 14 residues.

The rearrangement uses TRBV29-1 and TRBJ1-2; 8 nucleotides line up with TRBD1. The TCR was taken from a woman in her sixties or seventies with acute or convalescent COVID-19. Sequencing was performed on peripheral blood. In DNA, the CDR3 is TGCAGCGTTGAAGGAATGACAGGGGTGTATGGCTACACCTTC. Translation gives CSVEGMTGVYGYTF.